Listed below are T cell receptor beta chains from one sample, sequenced in a study of T cells in Graves' hyperthyroidism and ophthalmopathy. TCRdb reprocessed the multiplex PCR reads with MiXCR, giving one entry per CDR3 protein. The profile covers around 620,000 distinct CDR3 sequences, with just over 45% appearing a single time and 19% taken by the ten largest. The sequenced sample was peripheral blood or thyroid tissue (not recorded which). These receptors came from an adult woman with Graves' disease, either hyperthyroidism or ophthalmopathy (not recorded which). Each CDR3 is given with its conserved first and last residue. The D gene is left open where the match is weak. The size of a clone is reported for some rows only, either as once, few or many, or as a class for expanded clones.

clone_size: many; v_call: TRBV12-3/TRBV12-4; j_call: TRBJ1-2; d_call: TRBD1; cdr3_aa: CASSPSQGQSTNGYTF; cdr3_nt: TGTGCCAGCAGCCCATCACAGGGACAGAGCACGAATGGCTACACCTTC
clone_size: .; v_call: TRBV4-1; j_call: TRBJ1-2; d_call: .; cdr3_aa: CASSKDVASGGYTF; cdr3_nt: TGCGCCAGCAGCAAAGACGTAGCGTCCGGTGGCTACACCTTC
clone_size: .; v_call: TRBV15; j_call: TRBJ1-6; d_call: .; cdr3_aa: CATSRDHSGLAYNSPLHF; cdr3_nt: TGTGCCACCAGCAGAGATCATAGCGGTCTGGCCTATAATTCACCCCTCCACTTT
clone_size: .; v_call: TRBV7-2; j_call: TRBJ2-1; d_call: TRBD1; cdr3_aa: CASSFHSDRGPYNEQFF; cdr3_nt: TGTGCCAGCAGCTTCCACTCGGACAGGGGCCCCTACAATGAGCAGTTCTTC
clone_size: .; v_call: TRBV9; j_call: TRBJ1-5; d_call: .; cdr3_aa: CASSSTGPKQPQHF; cdr3_nt: TGTGCCAGCAGCTCTACAGGGCCCAAGCAGCCCCAGCATTTT
clone_size: .; v_call: TRBV20-1; j_call: TRBJ2-2; d_call: .; cdr3_aa: CSTRQYSNTGELFF; cdr3_nt: TGCAGCACCCGACAGTATTCGAACACCGGGGAGCTGTTTTTT
clone_size: many; v_call: TRBV19; j_call: TRBJ2-5; d_call: .; cdr3_aa: CASKGFRDRETQYF; cdr3_nt: TGTGCCAGTAAAGGGTTTCGAGATCGGGAGACCCAGTACTTC
clone_size: once; v_call: TRBV5-1; j_call: TRBJ2-7; d_call: .; cdr3_aa: CASSSGAARIDEQYF; cdr3_nt: TGCGCCAGCAGCTCTGGGGCAGCAAGGATTGACGAGCAGTACTTC
clone_size: many; v_call: TRBV5-1; j_call: TRBJ1-2; d_call: .; cdr3_aa: CASSLERSYGYTF; cdr3_nt: TGCGCCAGCAGCTTGGAACGTTCCTATGGCTACACCTTC
clone_size: .; v_call: TRBV29-1; j_call: TRBJ1-1; d_call: .; cdr3_aa: CSETGLLTEAFF; cdr3_nt: TGCAGCGAGACAGGTCTGCTCACTGAAGCTTTCTTT
clone_size: .; v_call: TRBV7-2; j_call: TRBJ2-5; d_call: .; cdr3_aa: CASSLSLETQYF; cdr3_nt: TGTGCCAGCAGCTTGTCCTTGGAGACCCAGTACTTC
clone_size: many; v_call: TRBV7-8; j_call: TRBJ2-7; d_call: .; cdr3_aa: CASSFTQGKSYEQYF; cdr3_nt: TGTGCCAGCAGCTTCACCCAGGGAAAGTCCTACGAGCAGTACTTC
clone_size: .; v_call: TRBV27; j_call: TRBJ2-7; d_call: .; cdr3_aa: CASSLATTATYEQYF; cdr3_nt: TGTGCCAGCAGCTTAGCGACGACGGCCACCTACGAGCAGTACTTC
clone_size: .; v_call: TRBV4-1; j_call: TRBJ1-4; d_call: TRBD1; cdr3_aa: CASSQGGQASKEKLFF; cdr3_nt: TGCGCCAGCAGCCAGGGGGGACAGGCTAGTAAGGAAAAACTGTTTTTT
clone_size: .; v_call: TRBV28; j_call: TRBJ2-7; d_call: .; cdr3_aa: CASTNRDGLYEQYF; cdr3_nt: TGTGCCAGCACGAACCGGGACGGACTATACGAGCAGTACTTC
clone_size: once; v_call: TRBV2; j_call: TRBJ1-3; d_call: .; cdr3_aa: CASYHTGDTIYF; cdr3_nt: TGTGCCAGCTACCACACCGGGGACACCATATATTTT
clone_size: many; v_call: TRBV5-1; j_call: TRBJ1-1; d_call: TRBD1; cdr3_aa: CASSPRTGVEAFF; cdr3_nt: TGCGCCAGCAGCCCCCGGACAGGGGTCGAAGCTTTCTTT
clone_size: .; v_call: TRBV10-3; j_call: TRBJ2-5; d_call: .; cdr3_aa: CAISGGEDSQETQYF; cdr3_nt: TGTGCCATCAGTGGGGGAGAGGACAGCCAAGAGACCCAGTACTTC
clone_size: many; v_call: TRBV20-1; j_call: TRBJ1-2; d_call: TRBD1; cdr3_aa: CSARDIRGPHYGYTF; cdr3_nt: TGCAGTGCTAGAGATATCAGGGGGCCCCACTATGGCTACACCTTC
clone_size: many; v_call: TRBV7-9; j_call: TRBJ2-7; d_call: .; cdr3_aa: CASSTGRGYEQYF; cdr3_nt: TGTGCCAGCAGCACCGGACGGGGCTACGAGCAGTACTTC
clone_size: many; v_call: TRBV29-1; j_call: TRBJ1-3; d_call: .; cdr3_aa: CSVSQGSGNTIYF; cdr3_nt: TGCAGCGTGAGCCAGGGCTCTGGAAACACCATATATTTT
clone_size: many; v_call: TRBV7-9; j_call: TRBJ1-6; d_call: .; cdr3_aa: CASSLATGDNSPLHF; cdr3_nt: TGTGCCAGCAGCTTAGCGACAGGAGATAATTCACCCCTCCACTTT